The 20 T cell receptor beta chains below all came from one sample that was sequenced in a study of T cells after posttransplantation cyclophosphamide. Treatment was busulfan-fludarabine conditioning, a marrow graft, and cyclophosphamide on days +3 and +4. Only in-frame clones appear in the TCRdb table, and some are missing; sequencing was by immunoSEQ multiplex PCR. The sample contains roughly 42,000 clones, about 92% of which appear only once. The specimen was PBMCs, collected roughly 60 days after allogeneic stem cell transplant with posttransplant cyclophosphamide. The receptors were sampled from a male patient aged 55 to 69 who received an allogeneic stem cell transplant from a related donor and was CMV-positive. Some T cells may possibly be graft donor cells.

This chain uses TRBV5-1 with TRBJ1-1; no clear D. The CDR3 is made up of 15 amino acids. The germline gives CDR1 SGHRS, CDR2 YFSETQ. V lost 0 bases to trimming and J lost 4 bases, with 13 bases between them. Written as DNA, the CDR3 is TGCGCCAGCAGCTTGGTGGAGATCGGAGTCACTGAAGCTTTCTTT. Translating gives CASSLVEIGVTEAFF.

The chain has TRBV9 and TRBJ1-1; tentative D call: TRBD1 (5 bases). With 3 bases removed from V and 4 bases from J, the gap between germline ends came to 16 bases. Looked up from germline, CDR1 is SGDLS and CDR2 is YYNGEE. The CDR3 length is 15 residues. The CDR3 nucleotides are TGTGCCAGCAGCGCAACGGGACTCGCGGGCACTGAAGCTTTCTTT. Translation: CASSATGLAGTEAFF.

This chain links TRBV5-1 with TRBJ1-2; D gene ambiguous. CDR1 and CDR2 from the germline V gene are SGHRS and YFSETQ. The CDR3 is 14 residues long. V lost 6 bases and J lost 0, with 12 bases in between. CDR3 region: CASTLGGTNYGYTF. CDR3 sequence (DNA): TGCGCCAGCACCCTGGGAGGGACTAACTATGGCTACACCTTC.

The chain combines TRBV19 with TRBJ1-5; 7 nucleotides agree with TRBD1. Germline trimming cut 4 bases from V and 11 bases from J; bases unmatched to any gene: 14. Germline values: CDR1 LNHDA, CDR2 SQIVND (reference sequence). This CDR3 contains 15 residues. The CDR3, as DNA: TGTGCCAGTAGTACCCAGATCCTAGGGGGACAGACCCAGCATTTT. This encodes CASSTQILGGQTQHF.

The J gene is TRBJ1-2, the V gene TRBV5-1, with 7 bases lining up with TRBD1. V gave up 4 bases and J gave up 2 bases; unmatched junction bases: 5. Per the germline V gene, CDR1 is SGHRS and CDR2 is YFSETQ. The CDR3 has 14 residues. The CDR3 DNA sequence: TGCGCCAGCAGCGAGCCGACAGGGAACTATGGCTACACCTTC. Translating gives CASSEPTGNYGYTF.

This clone has only one observation. The chain recombines TRBV6-6 with TRBJ1-4; TRBD1 is a possible D gene (5 bases). CDR3 size: 14 residues. In germline, CDR1 is MNHNY, CDR2 SVGAGI (reference sequence). V lost 6 bases and J 2 bases, leaving 10 bases between the germline ends. The CDR3 DNA follows: TGTGCCAGCAGCCGCGGGACGACTAATGAAAAACTGTTTTTT. This codes for CASSRGTTNEKLFF.

V usage is TRBV20-1 and J usage is TRBJ1-1; the D gene is possibly TRBD1 (5 bases). V shed 8 bases and J shed 10 bases, with 14 bases lying between them. In germline, CDR1 is DFQATT, CDR2 SNEGSKA (reference sequence). CDR3 length: 10 residues. The CDR3 sequence: CSPAGDRAFF. CDR3 DNA sequence: TGCAGTCCCGCCGGCGACAGAGCTTTCTTT.

Only a few counts were recorded for this clone. Other DNA sequences in this sample translate to the same CDR3. The rearrangement joins TRBV7-9 to TRBJ2-7, with a tentative D call TRBD1 (6 bases). Trimming took 1 base from V and 3 from J, leaving 10 bases between them. CDR3 length: 14 amino acids. Germline values: CDR1 SEHNR, CDR2 FQNEAQ (reference sequence). CDR3: CASSLGTELYEQYF. The CDR3 nucleotides read TGTGCCAGCAGCTTAGGGACAGAACTCTACGAGCAGTACTTC.

The chain is built from TRBV7-2 and TRBJ2-1; TRBD2 is a possible D gene (5 bases). The V end lost 1 base, the J end lost 13 bases, and 17 bases lay between the germline ends. This CDR3 is 14 amino acids long. Germline CDR1 SGHTA, CDR2 FQGNSA. In DNA form, the CDR3 reads TGTGCCAGCAGCTTAGTCTCGATGGACTCGGGACAGTTCTTC. It encodes CASSLVSMDSGQFF.

The chain has TRBV5-4 and TRBJ1-4, with no clear D. Per the germline V gene, CDR1 is SGHNT and CDR2 is YYREEE (reference sequence). Trimming cost V 3 bases and J 7 bases, with 13 bases left between them. CDR3 length equals 14 residues. The CDR3 reads CASSSIGEGEKLFF. DNA for the CDR3: TGTGCCAGCAGCTCGATAGGAGAGGGTGAAAAACTGTTTTTT.

The gene calls are TRBV5-5 and TRBJ2-5; D unresolved. Trimming pared 3 bases from V and 1 base from J, leaving 10 bases between. There are 14 residues in the CDR3. CDR1 is SGHKS and CDR2 is YYEKEE in the germline V gene (reference sequence). The CDR3 sequence: CASSSSLSQETQYF. The CDR3 coding sequence is TGTGCCAGCAGCTCCTCCCTTAGCCAAGAGACCCAGTACTTC.

This chain links TRBV5-8 with TRBJ1-1, with 9 bases aligning to TRBD1. Germline V gene lookup returns CDR1 SGHTS and CDR2 YDEGEE. This CDR3 has 14 amino acids. V was clipped by 3 bases and J by 5 bases; unmatched bases: 5. In DNA form, the CDR3 reads TGTGCCAGCAGCTCACAGGGGGCGGGGACTGAAGCTTTCTTT. Its translation: CASSSQGAGTEAFF.

This chain uses TRBV5-4 with TRBJ2-5; 8 nucleotides align to TRBD2. This CDR3 has 14 amino acids. Trimming removed 2 bases from V and 2 bases from J; junction bases left unmatched: 2. Germline CDR1 and CDR2: SGHNT and YYREEE (reference sequence). The CDR3 spells CASSFTGGQETQYF. The DNA for the CDR3 is TGTGCCAGCAGCTTTACGGGGGGGCAAGAGACCCAGTACTTC.

The sample holds one count of this clone. This chain joins TRBV7-9 and TRBJ1-2; perhaps TRBD1 as D (5 bases). V dropped 7 bases and J dropped 1 base, with 13 bases sitting between them. CDR3 length equals 14 residues. Germline V lookup: CDR1 SEHNR, CDR2 FQNEAQ (reference sequence). The CDR3 DNA sequence: TGTGCCAGCACGCTTCGGGGGTTTAACTATGGCTACACCTTC. This gives the protein CASTLRGFNYGYTF.

The V gene is TRBV6-1, the J gene TRBJ2-1; 7 nucleotides match TRBD1. From germline, CDR1 is MNHNS and CDR2 SASEGT. Trimming took 10 bases from V and 0 from J; bases not matched to a gene: 6. This CDR3 region has 14 residues. CDR3 coding DNA: TGTGCCACCGAGTGGGACAGCTCCTACAATGAGCAGTTCTTC. It yields the protein CATEWDSSYNEQFF.

This rearrangement joins TRBV9 to TRBJ1-3; TRBD1 is a possible D gene (5 bases). The CDR3 extends over 14 amino acids. Germline V CDR1 and CDR2: SGDLS, YYNGEE. Between the trimmed V and J ends, which lost 2 bases and 9 bases, there was a span of 15 bases. In DNA, the CDR3 is TGTGCCAGCAGCGTGAGCGGGACCTCCGGCACCATATATTTT. Translation: CASSVSGTSGTIYF.

CDR3 in DNA: TGCGCCAGCAGAATAGCGGGGGGGCAGGCAGATACGCAGTATTTT. Translated, it gives CASRIAGGQADTQYF. J is TRBJ2-3 and V is TRBV5-1, with TRBD2 matching over 11 bases. This CDR3 comprises 15 residues. CDR1 and CDR2 from the germline V gene are SGHRS and YFSETQ. With 5 bases clipped from V and 4 bases from J, the junction kept 6 bases outside the gene matches.

V and J are TRBV30 and TRBJ2-2, with D possibly TRBD2 on 7 matching bases. The CDR3 length is 14 residues. With 5 bases removed from V and 4 bases from J, the gap between germline ends came to 14 bases. The germline CDR1 and CDR2 sequences are GTSNPN and SVGIG (reference sequence). CDR3 in DNA: TGTGCCTGGGGGACCGGGGGGCCCACCGGGGAGCTGTTTTTT. This sequence encodes CAWGTGGPTGELFF.

V usage is TRBV5-5 and J usage is TRBJ2-7; TRBD1 might be the D (6 bases). CDR1 SGHKS and CDR2 YYEKEE come from the germline V gene (reference sequence). Trimming shortened V by 3 bases and J by 0 bases, and 13 bases separated the two germline ends. The CDR3 totals 15 residues. This CDR3 is CASSSSGTRSYEQYF. CDR3 nucleotide sequence: TGTGCCAGCAGCTCCTCCGGGACACGCTCCTACGAGCAGTACTTC.

This clone was detected only once. The V gene is TRBV9, the J gene TRBJ2-7; 8 bases agree with TRBD1. From germline, CDR1 is SGDLS and CDR2 YYNGEE. Trimming removed 2 bases from V and 6 bases from J; junction bases left unmatched: 10. This CDR3 contains 15 residues. CDR3 nucleotides: TGTGCCAGCAGCGTGGGGTCCGGGACAGGCTTCGAGCAGTACTTC. This codes for CASSVGSGTGFEQYF.